A single sample is the source of the 17 T cell receptor beta chains below, sequenced in a study of blood T cell repertoires in COVID-19. Produced via immunoSEQ multiplex PCR; TCRdb's table is partial and in-frame only. The repertoire holds fewer than 200,000 clones, with 80% to 95% as singletons. Sequencing was carried out using peripheral blood. These receptors were taken from a man aged 50 to 59 with acute or convalescent COVID-19.

The chain recombines TRBV18 with TRBJ1-6, with D possibly being TRBD1 (5 bases). This CDR3 spans 13 amino acids. The germline V gene has CDR1 KGHSH and CDR2 LQKENI. Trimming left V 3 bases short and J 7 bases short, with 7 bases between. CDR3 bases: TGTGCCAGCTCACCCGGGGGAAATTCACCCCTCCACTTT. It specifies CASSPGGNSPLHF.

The chain is built from TRBV5-1 and TRBJ2-3; 8 bases are shared with TRBD2. Germline CDR1 reads SGHRS; CDR2 reads YFSETQ. The J segment lost 3 bases and the V segment lost 5 bases, leaving 11 bases of the junction unmatched. CDR3 size: 16 residues. The DNA for the CDR3 is TGCGCCAGCAGACCCTTAGCGGGGAAGGGGACAGATACGCAGTATTTT. Translating gives CASRPLAGKGTDTQYF.

The rearrangement links TRBV7-9 to TRBJ2-2; D unclear. The germline gives CDR1 SEHNR, CDR2 FQNEAQ (reference sequence). The CDR3 totals 15 residues. The ends were cut back, 3 bases at V and 0 bases at J, with 8 bases in the middle. The chain's CDR3 is CASSFTAANTGELFF. The CDR3 DNA follows: TGTGCCAGCAGCTTCACGGCGGCGAACACCGGGGAGCTGTTTTTT.

This rearrangement joins TRBV2 to TRBJ2-2; D may be TRBD1 (5 bases). Germline-derived CDR1 and CDR2 are SNHLY and FYNNEI. The length of the CDR3 is 14 residues. The V end lost 4 bases, the J end lost 5 bases, and 11 bases lay between the germline ends. The DNA for the CDR3 is TGTGCCAGCAGTGCCAGGGTAGGAACCGGGGAGCTGTTTTTT. Protein product: CASSARVGTGELFF.

CDR3 nucleotide sequence: TGTGCCAGCAGCCCTCGGGAGGGAGATACGCAGTATTTT. It is translated as CASSPREGDTQYF. The genes are TRBV11-3 and TRBJ2-3, with 8 bases lining up with TRBD2. V lost 5 bases and J lost 5; bases outside the gene matches: 3. The CDR3 contains 13 residues. The germline V gene has CDR1 SGHNT and CDR2 YENEEA.

This clone appeared once. The chain recombines TRBV6-5 with TRBJ1-1; 7 bases are shared with TRBD1. This CDR3 has 14 amino acids. The junction had 6 bases not matched to a gene; V was cut back by 5 bases and J by 3 bases. Germline CDR1 MNHEY, CDR2 SVGAGI. The CDR3 loop reads CASSHLTGHTEAFF. CDR3 sequence (DNA): TGTGCCAGCAGTCATCTGACAGGGCACACTGAAGCTTTCTTT.

This clone was observed a single time. The chain has TRBV7-2 and TRBJ1-2; 8 nucleotides agree with TRBD1. V was pared by 5 bases and J by 7 bases, with 12 bases of the junction left unmatched. This CDR3 is built from 15 residues. Per germline, CDR1 SGHTA and CDR2 FQGNSA. CDR3 DNA sequence: TGTGCCAGCAGCGAGAACGGACAGGGTTTTAGTGGCTACACCTTC. Protein: CASSENGQGFSGYTF. The complete variable domain, with remaining parts taken from reference TRBV7-2 and TRBJ1-2, reads GAGVSQSPSNKVTEKGKDVELRCDPISGHTALYWYRQSLGQGLEFLIYFQGNSAPDKSGLPSDRFSAERTGGSVSTLTIQRTQQEDSAVYLCASSENGQGFSGYTFGSGTRLTVV.

The CDR3 protein is CASRPGKSGANVLTF. In DNA form, the CDR3 reads TGTGCCAGCAGACCAGGGAAGTCTGGGGCCAACGTCCTGACTTTC. V gene TRBV7-9 combines with J gene TRBJ2-6; TRBD1 might be the D (5 bases). Trimming stripped 6 bases from V and 1 base from J, with 10 bases between. This CDR3 has 15 residues. Germline CDR1 is SEHNR and CDR2 is FQNEAQ (reference sequence).

The chain links TRBV14 to TRBJ2-2; D not resolved. The CDR3 contains 13 residues. CDR1 and CDR2 from the germline V gene are SGHDN and FVKESK. With 1 base removed from V and 5 bases from J, the gap between germline ends came to 5 bases. CDR3 region: CASSQVSTGELFF. The CDR3 nucleotides are TGTGCCAGCAGCCAAGTTAGTACCGGGGAGCTGTTTTTT.

The chain couples TRBV27 to TRBJ1-4; 9 nucleotides align to TRBD1. The CDR3 is 15 amino acids. V was pared by 5 bases and J by 5 bases, with 6 bases of the junction left unmatched. Germline CDR1 MNHEY, CDR2 SMNVEV (reference sequence). CDR3 coding DNA: TGTGCCAGCAGTACCGGACAGGGGCGGAATGAAAAACTGTTTTTT. Translated, it gives CASSTGQGRNEKLFF. Full variable domain (outside the CDR3, taken from reference TRBV27 and TRBJ1-4): EAQVTQNPRYLITVTGKKLTVTCSQNMNHEYMSWYRQDPGLGLRQIYYSMNVEVTDKGDVPEGYKVSRKEKRNFPLILESPSPNQTSLYFCASSTGQGRNEKLFFGSGTQLSVL.

This rearrangement joins TRBV30 to TRBJ1-5; a possible D gene is TRBD1 (6 bases). Germline CDR1 GTSNPN, CDR2 SVGIG (reference sequence). Trimming took off 3 bases at V and 2 bases at J, with 14 bases between the two ends. This CDR3 contains 15 residues. The CDR3 sequence is CAWSRGASGNQPQHF. The CDR3 nucleotides are TGTGCCTGGAGCCGGGGGGCCTCGGGCAATCAGCCCCAGCATTTT.

The genes are TRBV30 and TRBJ2-3, with D possibly TRBD1 on 5 matching bases. The CDR3 contains 13 residues. CDR1 and CDR2 from the germline V gene are GTSNPN and SVGIG (reference sequence). The V end lost 1 base, the J end lost 4 bases, and 9 bases lay between the germline ends. The CDR3 DNA follows: TGTGCCTGGAGTGAAGGCAGGGCAGATACGCAGTATTTT. Its protein is CAWSEGRADTQYF.

The chain is built from TRBV7-2 and TRBJ1-5; 8 bases fit TRBD1. The germline V gene encodes CDR1 SGHTA and CDR2 FQGNSA. The length of the CDR3 is 16 residues. J lost 7 bases, V lost 5 bases, and 13 bases had no gene match. The CDR3: CASSRSGTGGRQPQHF. The CDR3 region has the DNA TGTGCCAGCAGCCGGAGCGGTACAGGGGGGAGGCAGCCCCAGCATTTT.

The rearrangement links TRBV13 to TRBJ2-1; the match to TRBD2 covers 10 bases. With V trimmed by 2 bases and J by 12 bases, 10 bases remained unmatched. CDR1 and CDR2 (germline): PRHDT, FYEKMQ (reference sequence). The CDR3 is 15 residues long. The CDR3 is CASSLRTSGGVVQFF. As DNA, the CDR3 is TGTGCCAGCAGCTTAAGGACTAGCGGTGGGGTGGTGCAGTTCTTC.

The chain has TRBV28 and TRBJ1-2; tentative D call: TRBD1 (6 bases). Germline V gene data show CDR1 as MDHEN and CDR2 as SYDVKM. This CDR3 comprises 15 residues. Trimming removed 7 bases at V and 4 bases at J, with 19 bases between. CDR3 coding DNA: TGTGCCAGCACCCAGGGCCCAACAGGGAGCTATGGCTACACCTTC. Protein product: CASTQGPTGSYGYTF.

This clone was found a few times. The CDR3 DNA reads TGTGCCAGCACAGGAAACCGGGACAGTGATGAAAAACTGTTTTTT. This sequence encodes CASTGNRDSDEKLFF. V usage is TRBV21-1 and J usage is TRBJ1-4; the table calls TRBD1, which could not be checked here. TRBV21-1 is an annotated pseudogene. The CDR3 covers 15 residues.

Worth noting for this clone: The junction shows a germline mismatch at one end, possibly a read error. This chain joins TRBV7-2 and TRBJ2-5; a possible D gene is TRBD2 (5 bases). The germline CDR1 and CDR2 sequences are SGHTA and FQGNSA. The CDR3 totals 14 residues. The chain's CDR3 is CASSLAQYQETQYF. CDR3 nucleotides: TGTGCCAGCAGCCTAGCCCAGTACCAAGAGACCCAGTACTTC.